Each of the 18 T cell receptor beta chains below was sequenced from the same sample in a study of shared clonotypes between healthy human individuals. Assay: immunoSEQ multiplex PCR; the TCRdb copy retains only in-frame clones and omits some. This repertoire shows millions of clones, more than 90% found once; its top ten account for 0.14%. Source material: naive CD4+ T cells sorted from blood. As to subset: CD45RA+ positively selected. These receptors all come from a man younger than 35 in good health.

The rearrangement joins TRBV6-5 to TRBJ1-4; 9 nucleotides agree with TRBD1. Germline values: CDR1 MNHEY, CDR2 SVGAGI. The CDR3 has 15 amino acids. Trimming at V came to 4 bases and at J to 6 bases, leaving 6 bases not matched to a gene. The CDR3 sequence is CASSFRDRADEKLFF. In nucleotides, the CDR3 is TGTGCCAGCAGTTTCCGGGACAGGGCTGATGAAAAACTGTTTTTT.

This clone showed up just once. The chain is built from TRBV15 and TRBJ2-7, with D perhaps TRBD2 (6 bases). V lost 0 bases to trimming and J lost 5 bases, with 17 bases between them. Germline CDR1 LNHNV, CDR2 YYDKDF (reference sequence). The CDR3 is 16 residues long. CDR3: CATSRDPAGTGHEQYF. The DNA of the CDR3 is TGTGCCACCAGCAGAGATCCCGCCGGGACTGGCCACGAGCAGTACTTC.

The chain carries TRBV7-2 and TRBJ2-7; maybe TRBD1 (6 bases). Trimming cost V 5 bases and J 3 bases, with 11 bases left between them. CDR3 length equals 13 residues. Germline CDR1 and CDR2: SGHTA and FQGNSA. The CDR3 nucleotides read TGTGCCAGCAGCCCCGAACAGGGCTACGAGCAGTACTTC. It codes for CASSPEQGYEQYF.

This clone was seen more than once but under ten times. This chain joins TRBV6-1 and TRBJ2-7; weak D call: TRBD2 (5 bases). The CDR3 length is 12 residues. The germline V and J ends were trimmed by 2 bases and 6 bases, with 8 bases remaining between them. Germline V gene data show CDR1 as MNHNS and CDR2 as SASEGT. The CDR3 loop reads CASSESGGEQYF. The CDR3 DNA reads TGTGCCAGCAGTGAAAGCGGAGGCGAGCAGTACTTC.

This chain joins TRBV27 and TRBJ2-1; 7 positions match TRBD1. J was trimmed by 0 bases and V by 5 bases; bases with no gene match: 1. CDR3 length: 14 amino acids. The V gene's germline CDR1 is MNHEY and CDR2 SMNVEV (reference sequence). The CDR3 bases are TGTGCCAGCAGTAGGGACAGCTCCTACAATGAGCAGTTCTTC. It yields the protein CASSRDSSYNEQFF.

This chain uses TRBV19 with TRBJ2-3; no firm D call. This CDR3 has 14 residues. The ends were cut back, 5 bases at V and 4 bases at J, with 13 bases in the middle. Germline CDR1 LNHDA, CDR2 SQIVND (reference sequence). CDR3 nucleotide sequence: TGTGCCAGTAGTGAACAGAGAGTTGCAGATACGCAGTATTTT. Translation gives CASSEQRVADTQYF.

In this sample, this clone turned up once. The rearrangement links TRBV19 to TRBJ2-4, with 9 nucleotides matching TRBD2. V dropped 1 base and J dropped 2; count of bases not matched to a gene: 6. The CDR3 is made up of 17 amino acids. The germline V gene encodes CDR1 LNHDA and CDR2 SQIVND (reference sequence). For the CDR3, the DNA is TGTGCCAGTAGTATAGCGGCTAGCGGGACGACCAAAAACATTCAGTACTTC. It is translated as CASSIAASGTTKNIQYF.

The gene calls are TRBV25-1 and TRBJ2-1; TRBD2 matches 7 bases. Germline CDR1 MGHDK, CDR2 SYGVNS. J gave up 13 bases and V 8 bases, and 8 bases lay outside the gene matches. This CDR3 has 11 residues. CDR3: CASVGGVYQFF. For the CDR3, the DNA is TGTGCCAGCGTGGGGGGGGTTTACCAGTTCTTC. The full variable domain, rest sourced from reference TRBV25-1 and TRBJ2-1, is EADIYQTPRYLVIGTGKKITLECSQTMGHDKMYWYQQDPGMELHLIHYSYGVNSTEKGDLSSESTVSRIRTEHFPLTLESARPSHTSQYLCASVGGVYQFFGPGTRLTVL.

This clone appeared a single time. This CDR3 reads CASSLVEGLIYNEQFF. CDR3 bases: TGTGCCAGCAGCTTGGTTGAGGGGCTAATCTACAATGAGCAGTTCTTC. J is TRBJ2-1 and V is TRBV5-6; D may be TRBD1 or TRBD2 (5 bases each). This CDR3 region has 16 residues. CDR1 SGHDT and CDR2 YYEEEE come from the germline V gene. The V end lost 0 bases, the J end lost 3 bases, and 13 bases lay between the germline ends.

This sequence joins TRBV29-1 and TRBJ2-1; D is tentatively TRBD1 or TRBD2 (6 bases each). V was trimmed by 4 bases and J by 10 bases, leaving 14 bases between them. This CDR3 is 12 amino acids long. Per the germline V gene, CDR1 is SQVTM and CDR2 is ANQGSEA. The DNA of the CDR3 is TGCAGCGTTGCCAAGGGGGGCCGGGAGCAGTTCTTC. This encodes CSVAKGGREQFF.

A few counts support this clone. This specimen includes other DNA sequences encoding the same CDR3. The rearrangement joins TRBV7-9 to TRBJ2-2, with D maybe TRBD1 (5 bases). Trimming took 2 bases from V and 4 from J, leaving 5 bases between them. This CDR3 has 13 residues. Germline assignment: CDR1 SEHNR and CDR2 FQNEAQ (reference sequence). The chain's CDR3 is CASSLRGTGELFF. The CDR3, as DNA: TGTGCCAGCAGCTTAAGGGGCACCGGGGAGCTGTTTTTT.

This clone has more than one count but fewer than ten. This chain joins TRBV7-9 and TRBJ1-1, with TRBD1 as a possible D gene (5 bases). CDR1 is SEHNR and CDR2 is FQNEAQ in the germline V gene (reference sequence). This CDR3 contains 14 residues. Trimming took off 4 bases at V and 1 base at J, with 10 bases between the two ends. In nucleotides, the CDR3 is TGTGCCAGCAGCTCCAGGGTTACGAACACTGAAGCTTTCTTT. Translated, it gives CASSSRVTNTEAFF.

In the case of this clone: This CDR3 is also generated by other DNA sequences in the sample. The chain couples TRBV5-6 to TRBJ1-4; no clear D. The CDR3 contains 14 residues. Germline loops: CDR1 SGHDT, CDR2 YYEEEE. V was clipped by 0 bases and J by 3 bases, with 6 bases between them. The CDR3: CASSLVGANEKLFF. Written as DNA, the CDR3 is TGTGCCAGCAGCTTGGTCGGGGCTAATGAAAAACTGTTTTTT.

This clone was picked up a small number of times. The chain couples TRBV27 to TRBJ1-1; no clear D gene. Between the trimmed V and J ends, which lost 6 bases and 1 base, there was a span of 12 bases. The CDR3 sequence is 14 residues long. Germline V gene lookup returns CDR1 MNHEY and CDR2 SMNVEV (reference sequence). CDR3 bases: TGTGCCAGCAGGGCACCGACGCCGAACACTGAAGCTTTCTTT. It is translated as CASRAPTPNTEAFF.

The V and J genes are TRBV19 and TRBJ2-3, with a possible D match to TRBD1 (7 bases). Trimming cost V 4 bases and J 4 bases, with 21 bases left between them. The CDR3 runs to 17 residues. Germline V gene sequence: CDR1 LNHDA, CDR2 SQIVND (reference sequence). CDR3 nucleotides: TGTGCCAGTAGTACCCGCGGGACAGTTCTCTTTTCAGATACGCAGTATTTT. It encodes CASSTRGTVLFSDTQYF.

The rearrangement links TRBV5-1 to TRBJ1-1, with 8 bases identical to TRBD1. The CDR3 covers 15 residues. Germline V gives CDR1 SGHRS, CDR2 YFSETQ. V lost 4 bases and J lost 0; bases outside the gene matches: 5. CDR3 region: CASSPRTGMNTEAFF. CDR3 in DNA: TGCGCCAGCAGCCCCCGGACAGGGATGAACACTGAAGCTTTCTTT. The full variable domain, with the rest looked up from reference TRBV5-1 and TRBJ1-1, is KAGVTQTPRYLIKTRGQQVTLSCSPISGHRSVSWYQQTPGQGLQFLFEYFSETQRNKGNFPGRFSGRQFSNSRSEMNVSTLELGDSALYLCASSPRTGMNTEAFFGQGTRLTVV.

The rearrangement uses TRBV11-2 and TRBJ1-1, with TRBD1 matching over 9 bases. Trimming at V came to 5 bases and at J to 7 bases, leaving 8 bases not matched to a gene. The CDR3 sequence is 14 residues long. Germline V gene lookup returns CDR1 SGHAT and CDR2 FQNNGV. The DNA for the CDR3 is TGTGCCAGCAGCAAGGACAGGGGAGGGGGTGAAGCTTTCTTT. This sequence encodes CASSKDRGGGEAFF.

This clone was recorded only once. The chain couples TRBV27 to TRBJ2-7; tentatively, D is TRBD2 (6 bases). Germline CDR1 reads MNHEY; CDR2 reads SMNVEV (reference sequence). The CDR3 spans 15 residues. Trimming stripped 4 bases from V and 3 bases from J, with 16 bases between. The CDR3 protein is CASSWPLGGGYEQYF. The CDR3 coding sequence is TGTGCCAGCAGTTGGCCCCTGGGGGGAGGCTACGAGCAGTACTTC.